This TCR beta chain was sequenced during a study of human T cells and chemical hapten exposure. Study in general: Small differences in pooled library volume mainly drove the variation in TCR yields per sample.

Unique molecular identifiers were linked by the library to individual cDNA molecules. In the original processing: Ranging from roughly 23,224 to 700,000, TCR counts per sample had a median value of roughly 96,000. TCRdb fed the 5' RACE reads into MiXCR, producing one record per CDR3 protein. The V and J calls reflect TCRdb's pipeline rather than the authors' work. The repertoire holds some 150,000 distinct CDR3 sequences, with 3.5% to 5% as singletons. The CDR3 extends over 14 amino acids. Trimming pared 8 bases from V and 3 bases from J, leaving 17 bases between. The starting material, unfractionated whole blood, was used for total RNA extraction. This clonotype has ten or more counts. Its specificity is unknown. Study-wide findings and caveats: TCRs exceeding 1 in 1000 frequency stayed unchanged with DPC sensitization.

The rearrangement joins TRBV12-3 or TRBV12-4 to TRBJ2-7, with D possibly TRBD2 on 7 matching bases. The clonotype comes from a female donor in good health. CDR3 in amino acids: CASGIGGGIYEQYF. The CDR3 nucleotides read TGTGCCAGCGGGATAGGGGGGGGAATCTACGAGCAGTACTTC.